The 18 T cell receptor beta chains reported below all come from one sample, sequenced in a study of shared clonotypes between healthy human individuals. The data were produced by immunoSEQ multiplex PCR, yet TCRdb's version contains in-frame clones alone and is incomplete. The table lists a few million clones, 80% to 95% of them singletons. The sequencing input was naive CD4+ T cells from PBMCs. Documented subset: CD45RA+ positively selected. The receptors stem from a man younger than 30 in good health. Some clones in this sample may be carry-over from other donors' samples.

The sample holds a few counts of this clone. The chain employs TRBV15 and TRBJ1-1; D is unclear. Per the germline V gene, CDR1 is LNHNV and CDR2 is YYDKDF (reference sequence). The CDR3 length is 13 residues. Trimming removed 2 bases at V and 3 bases at J, with 7 bases between. This chain's CDR3 is CATSRKRDTEAFF. The CDR3 DNA reads TGTGCCACCAGCAGAAAGAGGGACACTGAAGCTTTCTTT.

V gene TRBV28 combines with J gene TRBJ2-7; TRBD2 aligns across 14 bases. CDR1 is MDHEN, CDR2 SYDVKM, per germline. J lost 6 bases, V lost 2 bases, and 9 bases had no gene match. The CDR3 is 17 amino acids. The DNA for the CDR3 is TGTGCCAGCAGTTTACCGGGACTAGCGGGAGCTAGCGCCGAGCAGTACTTC. This encodes CASSLPGLAGASAEQYF.

V is TRBV5-1 and J is TRBJ2-5; 10 bases are a match to TRBD1. The CDR3 has 16 amino acids. With 1 base clipped from V and 1 base from J, the junction kept 4 bases outside the gene matches. The germline V gene encodes CDR1 SGHRS and CDR2 YFSETQ. The CDR3 DNA reads as TGCGCCAGCAGCTTGAGGACAGGGGGTACCCAAGAGACCCAGTACTTC. Translating gives CASSLRTGGTQETQYF.

This clone showed up just once. Other DNA variants within this sample encode the same CDR3. The chain is built from TRBV27 and TRBJ1-2, with D tentatively TRBD1 (6 bases). CDR3 length equals 13 residues. V was cut by 4 bases and J by 4 bases, with 10 bases left in between. Looked up from germline, CDR1 is MNHEY and CDR2 is SMNVEV (reference sequence). CDR3 bases: TGTGCCAGCAGTTCGACAGGCCTCTATGGCTACACCTTC. This encodes CASSSTGLYGYTF.

V usage is TRBV9 and J usage is TRBJ1-1, with D uncertain. In germline, CDR1 is SGDLS, CDR2 YYNGEE. The ends were cut back, 6 bases at V and 4 bases at J, with 16 bases in the middle. The CDR3 has 14 residues. CDR3 in amino acids: CASTPTLVGTEAFF. The CDR3 DNA reads TGTGCCAGCACGCCGACCTTGGTGGGCACTGAAGCTTTCTTT.

The chain carries TRBV9 and TRBJ2-5; 12 bases align to TRBD2. The CDR3 has 18 amino acids. Germline V gene lookup returns CDR1 SGDLS and CDR2 YYNGEE. V was pared by 0 bases and J by 2 bases, with 8 bases of the junction left unmatched. CDR3 sequence: CASSVGTSGIGGQETQYF. The CDR3 DNA reads TGTGCCAGCAGCGTAGGGACTAGCGGGATAGGAGGTCAAGAGACCCAGTACTTC. The variable domain in full, completed from reference TRBV9 and TRBJ2-5, reads DSGVTQTPKHLITATGQRVTLRCSPRSGDLSVYWYQQSLDQGLQFLIQYYNGEERAKGNILERFSAQQFPDLHSELNLSSLELGDSALYFCASSVGTSGIGGQETQYFGPGTRLLVL.

The chain links TRBV6-5 to TRBJ1-1, with 8 bases fitting TRBD1. V dropped 5 bases and J dropped 10; count of bases not matched to a gene: 3. The CDR3 has 11 residues. CDR1 is MNHEY and CDR2 is SVGAGI in the germline V gene. The CDR3 here is CASSTGGAAFF. The CDR3 coding sequence is TGTGCCAGCAGTACAGGGGGGGCAGCTTTCTTT.

The chain carries TRBV4-1 and TRBJ2-5; perhaps TRBD1 as D (5 bases). V gave up 2 bases and J gave up 5 bases, with 18 bases separating them. CDR1 is MGHRA and CDR2 is YSYEKL in the germline V gene. The CDR3 sequence is 16 residues long. CDR3 sequence reads: CASSQRVKGPQETQYF. CDR3 DNA: TGCGCCAGCAGCCAAAGGGTTAAGGGGCCCCAGGAGACCCAGTACTTC.

The chain links TRBV29-1 to TRBJ2-7; D is perhaps TRBD1 (6 bases). This CDR3 comprises 12 residues. Germline V gene lookup returns CDR1 SQVTM and CDR2 ANQGSEA. V shed 4 bases and J shed 4 bases, with 11 bases lying between them. The DNA for the CDR3 is TGCAGCGTTGCTGGACAGCTATACGAGCAGTACTTC. It translates to CSVAGQLYEQYF.

This clone has a handful of counts. V usage is TRBV9 and J usage is TRBJ2-1; a weak D match, TRBD1 (6 bases). CDR3 size: 14 residues. Trimming took off 0 bases at V and 4 bases at J, with 8 bases between the two ends. Germline V CDR1 and CDR2: SGDLS, YYNGEE. CDR3 sequence reads: CASSVEGVYNEQFF. The CDR3 DNA reads TGTGCCAGCAGCGTAGAGGGGGTTTACAATGAGCAGTTCTTC.

The chain employs TRBV28 and TRBJ1-2; D ambiguous. Germline CDR1 MDHEN, CDR2 SYDVKM. The CDR3 totals 12 residues. V was trimmed by 10 bases and J by 8 bases, leaving 17 bases between them. The CDR3 nucleotides are TGTGCCACCCCAAAGCCCCTAGGGGGCTACACCTTC. This translates into CATPKPLGGYTF.

V and J are TRBV6-5 and TRBJ2-6; 7 bases match TRBD1. The germline V gene encodes CDR1 MNHEY and CDR2 SVGAGI. The V and J ends lost 2 bases and 2 bases, in that order; junction bases with no gene match: 0. The CDR3 length is 15 residues. In nucleotides, the CDR3 is TGTGCCAGCAGTTACGACAGGGCTGGGGCCAACGTCCTGACTTTC. Translated: CASSYDRAGANVLTF.

The V gene is TRBV27, the J gene TRBJ1-2; D is perhaps TRBD1 (5 bases). The germline gives CDR1 MNHEY, CDR2 SMNVEV (reference sequence). This CDR3 has 14 residues. Trimming took 7 bases from V and 6 from J, leaving 18 bases between them. The CDR3 sequence is CASTIREGVDGYTF. The CDR3 coding sequence is TGTGCCAGCACCATCCGAGAAGGGGTTGATGGCTACACCTTC.

This chain links TRBV7-3 with TRBJ2-1; D might be TRBD1 (7 bases). Trimming removed 2 bases at V and 3 bases at J, with 17 bases between. CDR1 and CDR2 (germline): SGHTA, FQGTGA. The CDR3 contains 17 residues. The CDR3 sequence: CASSLLGRGQNYNEQFF. The DNA of the CDR3 is TGTGCCAGCAGCTTATTAGGGCGGGGACAGAACTACAATGAGCAGTTCTTC.

About this clone itself: This specimen includes other DNA sequences encoding the same CDR3. The CDR3 nucleotides are TGTGCCAGCAGTTTAAGGGGGTCGGGCTACACCTTC. Translation: CASSLRGSGYTF. This sequence joins TRBV28 and TRBJ1-2; weak D call: TRBD1 (6 bases). Trimming pared 2 bases from V and 8 bases from J, leaving 9 bases between. The CDR3 has 12 amino acids. Germline assignment: CDR1 MDHEN and CDR2 SYDVKM.

This chain connects TRBV2 to TRBJ1-4, with D hard to call. This CDR3 is built from 12 residues. Trimming cost V 6 bases and J 12 bases, with 14 bases left between them. Germline V gene lookup returns CDR1 SNHLY and CDR2 FYNNEI. CDR3 sequence reads: CASSPTARELFF. The CDR3 DNA reads TGTGCCAGCAGCCCAACCGCCCGGGAACTGTTTTTT. The variable domain in full, with the rest retrieved from reference TRBV2 and TRBJ1-4, is EPEVTQTPSHQVTQMGQEVILRCVPISNHLYFYWYRQILGQKVEFLVSFYNNEISEKSEIFDDQFSVERPDGSNFTLKIRSTKLEDSAMYFCASSPTARELFFGSGTQLSVL.

J is TRBJ2-3 and V is TRBV7-3; D possibly matches TRBD1 or TRBD2 (6 bases each). V lost 2 bases and J lost 4, with 10 bases in between. Germline V CDR1 and CDR2: SGHTA, FQGTGA. The CDR3 has 14 amino acids. CDR3 sequence: CASSLGGPADTQYF. CDR3 DNA: TGTGCCAGCAGCTTAGGGGGGCCGGCAGATACGCAGTATTTT.

This clone was found once. The J gene is TRBJ2-1, the V gene TRBV7-2; 10 nucleotides match TRBD2. J lost 7 bases, V lost 4 bases, and 16 bases had no gene match. Germline CDR1 SGHTA, CDR2 FQGNSA. The CDR3 totals 18 residues. CDR3 protein: CASSSRWTSGPSGNEQFF. As DNA, the CDR3 is TGTGCCAGCAGCTCACGATGGACTAGCGGTCCCTCGGGAAATGAGCAGTTCTTC. The whole variable domain, filled in from reference TRBV7-2 and TRBJ2-1, reads GAGVSQSPSNKVTEKGKDVELRCDPISGHTALYWYRQSLGQGLEFLIYFQGNSAPDKSGLPSDRFSAERTGGSVSTLTIQRTQQEDSAVYLCASSSRWTSGPSGNEQFFGPGTRLTVL.